This TCR beta chain is drawn from a study of blood T cell repertoires in COVID-19. Data came from immunoSEQ multiplex PCR; TCRdb stores just in-frame clones and leaves some out. The repertoire has a few hundred thousand clones, about 87% of them found once; the top ten carry approximately 9.3%. Germline assignment: CDR1 KGHSH and CDR2 LQKENI. The length of the CDR3 is 15 residues. Trimming took 4 bases from V and 5 from J; bases not matched to a gene: 6. Sequencing input: PBMCs or T cells enriched from blood (not recorded which). This receptor was taken from a woman in her fifties or sixties who had recovered from COVID-19. The rearrangement links TRBV18 to TRBJ2-5; 11 bases map to TRBD1. CDR3 sequence: CASSRGTGGAETQYF. The CDR3 nucleotides read TGTGCCAGCTCACGGGGGACAGGGGGTGCGGAGACCCAGTACTTC. Full variable domain (missing parts from reference TRBV18 and TRBJ2-5): NAGVMQNPRHLVRRRGQEARLRCSPMKGHSHVYWYRQLPEEGLKFMVYLQKENIIDESGMPKERFSAEFPKEGPSILRIQQVVRGDSAAYFCASSRGTGGAETQYFGPGTRLLVL.